A single sample gave rise to the 2 T cell receptor beta chains below, sequenced in a study of tumor-infiltrating lymphocytes in primary liver carcinoma. The input was around 530 ng total RNA; TCR beta cDNA was made from it with a constant-region primer. Each TCR beta library was derived from three nested multiplex PCR rounds that employed slightly modified ARM-PCR. Investigators reported that the first two PCR rounds, at 10 cycles each, used TRBV1-TRBV30 forward primers with a C-beta reverse primer. TCRdb called the multiplex PCR reads again in MiXCR, with one record for every CDR3 protein. The sample yields over 100,000 distinct CDR3 sequences, roughly 70% seen once. RNA and DNA were co-extracted from roughly 20-30 mg of unsorted bulk tissue. Sequencing was carried out using tumor-adjacent normal liver tissue. Receptor source: a woman aged 55-70 years with primary liver carcinoma and hepatitis B virus infection.

The chain couples TRBV28 to TRBJ2-7; the D gene is possibly TRBD1 (6 bases). Germline CDR1 MDHEN, CDR2 SYDVKM. The CDR3 loop spans 15 amino acids. Trimming removed 4 bases at V and 12 bases at J, with 25 bases between. CDR3: CASSSWDNPTYEWYF. As DNA, the CDR3 is TGTGCCAGCAGTTCATGGGACAACCCGACCTACGAGTGGTACTTC. Drawing the rest from reference TRBV28 and TRBJ2-7, the complete variable domain is DVKVTQSSRYLVKRTGEKVFLECVQDMDHENMFWYRQDPGLGLRLIYFSYDVKMKEKGDIPEGYSVSREKKERFSLILESASTNQTSMYLCASSSWDNPTYEWYFGPGTRLTVT.

Concerning this clonotype: At one boundary the junction diverges from the germline segment, which might be a read error. V usage is TRBV11-2 and J usage is TRBJ1-2, with D uncertain. CDR3 size: 11 residues. The germline CDR1 and CDR2 sequences are SGHAT and FQNNGV. The CDR3 loop reads CVSCPGYGYTF. The CDR3 bases are TGTGTCAGCTGTCCCGGCTACGGCTACACCTTC.